These T cell receptor beta chains were read from a single sample in a study of blood T cell repertoires in COVID-19. TCRdb keeps only in-frame clones here, not all; method: immunoSEQ multiplex PCR. The sample carries 200,000 to 300,000 clones, 80% to 85% recorded once. The sequenced material came from peripheral blood. The receptors were gathered from a man in his forties or fifties with acute or convalescent COVID-19. Each CDR3 is given with its conserved first and last residue. The order of the fields is clone size, J gene, V gene, D gene, CDR3 DNA, CDR3 protein. D genes are given only for firm matches. Clone sizes are given selectively: once, few, many, or a class where the clone is expanded.

abundance: NA; j_gene: TRBJ2-7; v_gene: TRBV7-9; d_gene: TRBD2; CDR3nt: TGTGCCAGCAGCTTCCAAGGGCGGGGGGCGCCGTACTTC; CDR3aa: CASSFQGRGAPYF
abundance: NA; j_gene: TRBJ2-1; v_gene: TRBV13; d_gene: NA; CDR3nt: TGTGCCAGCAGCCCAATTAACGGGAATGAGCAGTTCTTC; CDR3aa: CASSPINGNEQFF
abundance: NA; j_gene: TRBJ1-2; v_gene: TRBV29-1; d_gene: TRBD1; CDR3nt: TGCAGCGTAGAACAGGGGACGGATAACTATGGCTACACCTTC; CDR3aa: CSVEQGTDNYGYTF
abundance: once; j_gene: TRBJ1-6; v_gene: TRBV9; d_gene: NA; CDR3nt: TGTGCCAGCAGCGTAGCTTCGGCGGGGACCTATAATTCACCCCTCCACTTT; CDR3aa: CASSVASAGTYNSPLHF
abundance: few; j_gene: TRBJ1-2; v_gene: TRBV10-3; d_gene: NA; CDR3nt: TGTGCCACCCAGGGCGGAACTAACTATGGCTACACCTTC; CDR3aa: CATQGGTNYGYTF
abundance: NA; j_gene: TRBJ2-7; v_gene: TRBV10-3; d_gene: NA; CDR3nt: TGTGCCATCAGCCGGGACTACGAGCAGTACTTC; CDR3aa: CAISRDYEQYF
abundance: NA; j_gene: TRBJ2-7; v_gene: TRBV5-1; d_gene: TRBD1; CDR3nt: TGCGCCAGCAGTGAGGGACAGGCTCCCTACGAGCAGTACTTC; CDR3aa: CASSEGQAPYEQYF
abundance: NA; j_gene: TRBJ1-1; v_gene: TRBV10-3; d_gene: NA; CDR3nt: TGTGCCATCAGTGCAGGGGCGTTGGACACTGAAGCTTTCTTT; CDR3aa: CAISAGALDTEAFF
abundance: NA; j_gene: TRBJ2-5; v_gene: TRBV18; d_gene: NA; CDR3nt: TGTGCCAGCTCACTTACGAGACAGGAAAGTTCCCAGTACTTC; CDR3aa: CASSLTRQESSQYF
abundance: NA; j_gene: TRBJ1-6; v_gene: TRBV4-2; d_gene: TRBD1; CDR3nt: TGTGCCAGCAGCCAATCTAGAACGGCAGGGGGTACTTCACCCCTCCACTTT; CDR3aa: CASSQSRTAGGTSPLHF
abundance: NA; j_gene: TRBJ2-7; v_gene: TRBV3-1/TRBV3-2; d_gene: TRBD2; CDR3nt: TGTGCCAGCAGCCGCGGGGCGGGAGAGTACGAGCAGTACTTC; CDR3aa: CASSRGAGEYEQYF
abundance: NA; j_gene: TRBJ1-5; v_gene: TRBV19; d_gene: TRBD1; CDR3nt: TGTGCCAGTAGTTGGGACAGTAATCAGCCCCAGCATTTT; CDR3aa: CASSWDSNQPQHF
abundance: NA; j_gene: TRBJ2-7; v_gene: TRBV5-1; d_gene: TRBD2; CDR3nt: TGCGCCAGCAGCTTCCCTAGCGGCGCCTACGAGCAGTACTTC; CDR3aa: CASSFPSGAYEQYF
abundance: NA; j_gene: TRBJ2-5; v_gene: TRBV24-1; d_gene: NA; CDR3nt: TGTGCCACCAGTGAGGCCGGGTACGAGACCCAGTACTTC; CDR3aa: CATSEAGYETQYF
abundance: NA; j_gene: TRBJ1-6; v_gene: TRBV10-3; d_gene: NA; CDR3nt: TGTGCCATCAGTGAGTCTTGGCAAGATAATTCACCCCTCCACTTT; CDR3aa: CAISESWQDNSPLHF
abundance: NA; j_gene: TRBJ1-2; v_gene: TRBV18; d_gene: NA; CDR3nt: TGTGCCAGCTCACCCGGACTAGAAGGCTACACCTTC; CDR3aa: CASSPGLEGYTF
abundance: NA; j_gene: TRBJ1-1; v_gene: TRBV7-9; d_gene: NA; CDR3nt: TGTGCCAGCAGCCGACCCCGGGATGTGTCAGCCACTGAAGCTTTCTTT; CDR3aa: CASSRPRDVSATEAFF
abundance: NA; j_gene: TRBJ1-1; v_gene: TRBV19; d_gene: NA; CDR3nt: TGTGCCAGTAGTATAACAGGGTGGAACACTGAAGCTTTCTTT; CDR3aa: CASSITGWNTEAFF
abundance: NA; j_gene: TRBJ2-1; v_gene: TRBV9; d_gene: TRBD1; CDR3nt: TGTGCCAGCAGCGCCCGAGGGGGACAGCGATCCTACAATGAGCAGTTCTTC; CDR3aa: CASSARGGQRSYNEQFF
abundance: NA; j_gene: TRBJ1-2; v_gene: TRBV3-1/TRBV3-2; d_gene: TRBD1; CDR3nt: TGTGCCAGCAGCCAAGGGTCGACAGGGGTCGATGGCTACACCTTC; CDR3aa: CASSQGSTGVDGYTF
abundance: NA; j_gene: TRBJ1-1; v_gene: TRBV10-3; d_gene: NA; CDR3nt: TGTGCCATCAGCTTAGAATCAAACACTGAAGCTTTCTTT; CDR3aa: CAISLESNTEAFF
abundance: NA; j_gene: TRBJ2-1; v_gene: TRBV30; d_gene: TRBD2; CDR3nt: TGTGCCTGGAGTCCAGCTAGCGGCTCCTACAATGAGCAGTTCTTC; CDR3aa: CAWSPASGSYNEQFF
abundance: NA; j_gene: TRBJ1-2; v_gene: TRBV19; d_gene: TRBD1; CDR3nt: TGTGCCAGTAGTCGGGACAGGGAGGGATATGGCTACACCTTC; CDR3aa: CASSRDREGYGYTF
abundance: NA; j_gene: TRBJ1-2; v_gene: TRBV10-2; d_gene: TRBD1; CDR3nt: TGCGCCAGCAGCCCCGAGACAGGGCCCTATGGCTACACCTTC; CDR3aa: CASSPETGPYGYTF
abundance: few; j_gene: TRBJ2-7; v_gene: TRBV9; d_gene: NA; CDR3nt: TGTGCCAGCAGCGTAGATGGGGCCAGCTCCTACGAGCAGTACTTC; CDR3aa: CASSVDGASSYEQYF
abundance: NA; j_gene: TRBJ1-2; v_gene: TRBV7-9; d_gene: NA; CDR3nt: TGTGCCAGCAGCCCGAACGTTTGGGGGGAACTAGGGGGCTACACCTTC; CDR3aa: CASSPNVWGELGGYTF
abundance: NA; j_gene: TRBJ2-3; v_gene: TRBV7-2; d_gene: TRBD2; CDR3nt: TGTGCCAGCAGCTTAGCGACTAGCGGGAGAATAGATACGCAGTATTTT; CDR3aa: CASSLATSGRIDTQYF
abundance: NA; j_gene: TRBJ1-2; v_gene: TRBV6-4; d_gene: TRBD1; CDR3nt: TGTGCCAGCAGTGACCATCGCGGACAGGGGCCCTACACCTTC; CDR3aa: CASSDHRGQGPYTF
abundance: NA; j_gene: TRBJ2-5; v_gene: TRBV7-6; d_gene: TRBD2; CDR3nt: TGTGCCAGCAGCTTAGCGATGGTGGCTAGCGGGAGAGAGACCCAGTACTTC; CDR3aa: CASSLAMVASGRETQYF
abundance: NA; j_gene: TRBJ2-5; v_gene: TRBV5-4; d_gene: NA; CDR3nt: TGTGCCAGCAGCTTGGAGGGACTCCAAGAGACCCAGTACTTC; CDR3aa: CASSLEGLQETQYF
abundance: NA; j_gene: TRBJ2-7; v_gene: TRBV6-1; d_gene: NA; CDR3nt: TGTGCCAGCAGTGAAGCGCTTCTTAGGACATCCGAGCAGTACTTC; CDR3aa: CASSEALLRTSEQYF
abundance: NA; j_gene: TRBJ1-5; v_gene: TRBV28; d_gene: NA; CDR3nt: TGTGCCAGCAGGCGACCGGGAGGTCAGCCCCAGCATTTT; CDR3aa: CASRRPGGQPQHF
abundance: NA; j_gene: TRBJ1-6; v_gene: TRBV19; d_gene: NA; CDR3nt: TGTGCCAGTACACGAATTCCTAATAATTCACCCCTCCACTTT; CDR3aa: CASTRIPNNSPLHF
abundance: few; j_gene: TRBJ1-1; v_gene: TRBV11-2; d_gene: NA; CDR3nt: TGTGCCAGCAGCTCGTCGAGGGGGGGTGAAGCTTTCTTT; CDR3aa: CASSSSRGGEAFF
abundance: NA; j_gene: TRBJ2-7; v_gene: TRBV6-6; d_gene: TRBD2; CDR3nt: TGTGCCAGCAGTTCCACTAGCGGGCCATTGCACGAGCAGTACTTC; CDR3aa: CASSSTSGPLHEQYF
abundance: NA; j_gene: TRBJ2-3; v_gene: TRBV5-6; d_gene: NA; CDR3nt: TGTGCCAGCAGCTTGTACGTCTCGCGGGAAGGCACAGATACGCAGTATTTT; CDR3aa: CASSLYVSREGTDTQYF
abundance: NA; j_gene: TRBJ2-5; v_gene: TRBV30; d_gene: NA; CDR3nt: TGTGCCTGGAGTGTACGAGGAGAGACCCAGTACTTC; CDR3aa: CAWSVRGETQYF
abundance: NA; j_gene: TRBJ2-1; v_gene: TRBV7-7; d_gene: TRBD1; CDR3nt: TGTGCCAGCAGCCGCGATGCTGGGGACAGGGCTGGCAATGAGCAGTTCTTC; CDR3aa: CASSRDAGDRAGNEQFF
abundance: NA; j_gene: TRBJ2-3; v_gene: TRBV3-1/TRBV3-2; d_gene: TRBD1; CDR3nt: TGTGCCAGCAGCCAAGCCGGGACAGGGATGAATACGCAGTATTTT; CDR3aa: CASSQAGTGMNTQYF
abundance: NA; j_gene: TRBJ1-2; v_gene: TRBV3-1/TRBV3-2; d_gene: NA; CDR3nt: TGTGCCAGCAGCCTAGGGGTTGACTATGGCTACACCTTC; CDR3aa: CASSLGVDYGYTF
abundance: NA; j_gene: TRBJ2-3; v_gene: TRBV15; d_gene: TRBD2; CDR3nt: TGTGCCACCAGCAGAGAAGAGGGAGGGTTCCCGCATACGCAGTATTTT; CDR3aa: CATSREEGGFPHTQYF
abundance: NA; j_gene: TRBJ2-1; v_gene: TRBV2; d_gene: TRBD1; CDR3nt: TGTGCCAGCAACCCAGGGGGCGGAGACAGCTCCTACAATGAGCAGTTCTTC; CDR3aa: CASNPGGGDSSYNEQFF
abundance: NA; j_gene: TRBJ2-1; v_gene: TRBV5-1; d_gene: TRBD2; CDR3nt: TGCGCCAGCAGCTTTGAACTAGCGGGAATCGGCGAGCAGTTCTTC; CDR3aa: CASSFELAGIGEQFF
abundance: NA; j_gene: TRBJ2-1; v_gene: TRBV9; d_gene: TRBD2; CDR3nt: TGTGCCAGCAGCGAACCTAGCGGGAGCAATGAGCAGTTCTTC; CDR3aa: CASSEPSGSNEQFF
abundance: NA; j_gene: TRBJ2-2; v_gene: TRBV29-1; d_gene: TRBD2; CDR3nt: TGCAGCGCCCGGACTAGCGAGAACACCGGGGAGCTGTTTTTT; CDR3aa: CSARTSENTGELFF
abundance: once; j_gene: TRBJ2-7; v_gene: TRBV5-1; d_gene: NA; CDR3nt: TGCGCCAGCAGCTTGGGGCGGGACCCCTCCTACGAGCAGTACTTC; CDR3aa: CASSLGRDPSYEQYF
abundance: NA; j_gene: TRBJ1-1; v_gene: TRBV5-1; d_gene: TRBD1; CDR3nt: TGCGCCAGCAGCTGGAGGGGGCGGAACACTGAAGCTTTCTTT; CDR3aa: CASSWRGRNTEAFF
abundance: NA; j_gene: TRBJ1-2; v_gene: TRBV7-2; d_gene: NA; CDR3nt: TGTGCCAGCAGCTTAAGTCCAGGGGCCTGGGGCTACACCTTC; CDR3aa: CASSLSPGAWGYTF
abundance: NA; j_gene: TRBJ2-7; v_gene: TRBV10-1; d_gene: TRBD2; CDR3nt: TGCGCCAGCAGTGAGTCAAGCGGGGCTTACGAGCAGTACTTC; CDR3aa: CASSESSGAYEQYF
abundance: NA; j_gene: TRBJ2-1; v_gene: TRBV19; d_gene: TRBD1; CDR3nt: TGTGCCAGTAGTATTACAGGGGGCTACAATGAGCAGTTCTTC; CDR3aa: CASSITGGYNEQFF
abundance: NA; j_gene: TRBJ1-5; v_gene: TRBV18; d_gene: TRBD1; CDR3nt: TGTGCCAGCTCACTCGGGACAGGCGGTAATCAGCCCCAGCATTTT; CDR3aa: CASSLGTGGNQPQHF
abundance: once; j_gene: TRBJ1-1; v_gene: TRBV5-1; d_gene: NA; CDR3nt: TGCGCCAGCAGTGTGGACAGCTCGAACACTGAAGCTTTCTTT; CDR3aa: CASSVDSSNTEAFF
abundance: NA; j_gene: TRBJ2-7; v_gene: TRBV19; d_gene: TRBD1; CDR3nt: TGTGCCAGTAGTATATCTCAGGGGGCGTTATACGAGCAGTACTTC; CDR3aa: CASSISQGALYEQYF